This TCR beta chain emerged from a study of T-cell memory formation after mild COVID-19. It was 5'RACE with constant-segment primers that produced the TCR alpha and TCR beta cDNA libraries, which carried sample barcodes and UMIs. TCRdb recomputed calls from the 5' RACE reads with MiXCR, one row per CDR3 protein. In the table there are about 560,000 distinct CDR3 sequences, 15% to 20% of which are singletons. The germline V gene has CDR1 DFQATT and CDR2 SNEGSKA (reference sequence). Trimming left V 0 bases short and J 11 bases short, with 20 bases between. CDR3 length: 15 residues. General observations from the study: Within pre-infection memory, some responding clones were found, suggesting cross-reactive memory joined.

This clonotype was counted between two and nine times. Its antigen is not identified. This receptor was obtained from an adult woman who had mild COVID-19 (a few samples of this study predate the infection). Cell type and time point are not known. The specimen was PBMCs or a T cell subset sorted from them (not recorded which). V gene TRBV20-1 combines with J gene TRBJ1-5, with D tentatively TRBD1 (5 bases). CDR3 sequence reads: CSARELGDPGWTQHF. Written as DNA, the CDR3 is TGCAGTGCTAGAGAGTTGGGGGACCCGGGGTGGACCCAGCATTTT.